Below are 28 T cell receptor beta chains sequenced from a single sample in a study of CD8+CD57+ T cells in acquired aplastic anemia. Using genomic DNA as the template, TCR beta VDJ and CDR3 profiling was carried out. TCRdb redid the calling of the reads with MiXCR, one entry per CDR3 protein. The sample lists about 160,000 distinct CDR3 sequences; about 48% were seen once. Before being chosen for sequencing, patients had shown CD8+CD57+ cell expansion by flow cytometry. The sequenced sample was sorted CD4+, CD8+, or CD8+CD57+ T cells (not recorded which) from PBMCs. The receptors were sampled from a human donor with aplastic anemia.

V is TRBV27 and J is TRBJ2-1; no definite D call. V gave up 2 bases and J gave up 4 bases, with 6 bases separating them. CDR1 is MNHEY and CDR2 is SMNVEV in the germline V gene (reference sequence). The CDR3 loop spans 13 amino acids. CDR3 loop: CASSLNSYNEQFF. CDR3 DNA sequence: TGTGCCAGCAGTTTAAATAGTTACAATGAGCAGTTCTTC.

This clonotype was recorded at least ten times. This chain uses TRBV9 with TRBJ2-5, with D uncertain. CDR1 is SGDLS and CDR2 is YYNGEE in the germline V gene. The CDR3 contains 13 residues. V was shortened by 4 bases and J by 1 base, with 8 bases between the two germline ends. Here the CDR3 DNA reads TGTGCCAGCAGCAACGCCCTCCAAGAGACCCAGTACTTC. It encodes CASSNALQETQYF.

J is TRBJ2-1 and V is TRBV25-1; 10 bases are a match to TRBD2. This CDR3 is 16 amino acids long. Germline CDR1 reads MGHDK; CDR2 reads SYGVNS. V lost 0 bases and J lost 6; bases outside the gene matches: 5. CDR3 DNA sequence: TGTGCCAGCAGTGAATACCTAGCGGGGGCGACCAATGAGCAGTTCTTC. This encodes CASSEYLAGATNEQFF.

This clonotype showed up just a few times. V usage is TRBV5-4 and J usage is TRBJ2-3; 10 positions agree with TRBD2. Germline V lookup: CDR1 SGHNT, CDR2 YYREEE (reference sequence). CDR3 length equals 17 residues. The junction had 7 bases not matched to a gene; V was cut back by 3 bases and J by 0 bases. CDR3 in DNA: TGTGCCAGCAGCTCAACACTAGCGGGACCTAGCACAGATACGCAGTATTTT. This gives the protein CASSSTLAGPSTDTQYF. Variable domain in full (rest from reference TRBV5-4 and TRBJ2-3): ETGVTQSPTHLIKTRGQQVTLRCSSQSGHNTVSWYQQALGQGPQFIFQYYREEENGRGNFPPRFSGLQFPNYSSELNVNALELDDSALYLCASSSTLAGPSTDTQYFGPGTRLTVL.

Points on this clonotype: A read error may account for a junction end that differs from germline. The V call is TRBV4-3, the J call TRBJ1-2; D gene ambiguous. CDR3 size: 15 residues. The V gene's germline CDR1 is LGHNA and CDR2 YSLEER. CDR3 in DNA: TGCGCCAGCAGCCAAGATTCACGAACTTACCATGGCTGCACCTTC. It encodes CASSQDSRTYHGCTF.

The chain is built from TRBV15 and TRBJ1-1; the D is unclear. This CDR3 is built from 13 residues. Germline CDR1 LNHNV, CDR2 YYDKDF (reference sequence). Trimming left V 1 base short and J 6 bases short, with 9 bases between. The CDR3 nucleotides read TGTGCCACCAGCAGAGCCGGAAACGCTGAAGCTTTCTTT. It yields the protein CATSRAGNAEAFF.

A word on this clonotype: One end of the junction is discordant with germline, which a read error may explain. The chain recombines TRBV12-3 or TRBV12-4 with TRBJ2-2; possible D gene TRBD1, 6 bases. The CDR3 spans 15 residues. DNA for the CDR3: TGTGCCAGCAGTTTCACAGGGAATTGGACCGGGGAGCTGCTTTTT. This sequence encodes CASSFTGNWTGELLF.

The rearrangement joins TRBV7-2 to TRBJ1-5; D call uncertain. The V and J ends lost 5 bases and 0 bases respectively, with 11 bases between them. Per germline, CDR1 SGHTA and CDR2 FQGNSA. This CDR3 contains 15 residues. CDR3 sequence: CASSLGQPSNQPQHF. CDR3 sequence (DNA): TGTGCCAGCAGCCTTGGGCAACCTAGCAATCAGCCCCAGCATTTT.

The chain recombines TRBV27 with TRBJ1-5; 7 nucleotides align to TRBD1. Germline-derived CDR1 and CDR2 are MNHEY and SMNVEV (reference sequence). CDR3 length equals 15 residues. Trimming cost V 4 bases and J 5 bases; bases outside gene matches: 8. CDR3: CASSSIQGSHQPQHF. The CDR3 DNA is TGTGCCAGCAGTTCCATACAGGGGTCGCATCAGCCCCAGCATTTT.

The chain links TRBV19 to TRBJ2-3, with D possibly matching TRBD2 (5 bases). Trimming removed 5 bases at V and 2 bases at J, with 11 bases between. The CDR3 is 14 residues long. Per the germline V gene, CDR1 is LNHDA and CDR2 is SQIVND (reference sequence). CDR3 sequence reads: CASSSYRDTDTQYF. The CDR3 DNA follows: TGTGCCAGTAGTTCGTACCGGGACACAGATACGCAGTATTTT.

V usage is TRBV7-9 and J usage is TRBJ2-1; perhaps TRBD2 as D (5 bases). Germline assignment: CDR1 SEHNR and CDR2 FQNEAQ (reference sequence). This CDR3 is 14 amino acids long. The V end was cut by 3 bases, the J end by 8 bases, with 14 bases between. The CDR3 region has the DNA TGTGCCAGCAGCTTCGAGGGCCTCCACGATGAGCAGTTCTTC. This translates into CASSFEGLHDEQFF. The whole variable domain, filled in from reference TRBV7-9 and TRBJ2-1, reads DTGVSQNPRHKITKRGQNVTFRCDPISEHNRLYWYRQTLGQGPEFLTYFQNEAQLEKSRLLSDRFSAERPKGSFSTLEIQRTEQGDSAMYLCASSFEGLHDEQFFGPGTRLTVL.

The V call is TRBV19, the J call TRBJ1-2, with D maybe TRBD1 (5 bases). The length of the CDR3 is 15 residues. Trimming stripped 3 bases from V and 4 bases from J, with 15 bases between. Per germline, CDR1 LNHDA and CDR2 SQIVND (reference sequence). CDR3 in amino acids: CASSIGPGVSYGYTF. DNA of the CDR3: TGTGCCAGTAGTATCGGACCGGGGGTTAGCTATGGCTACACCTTC.

V usage is TRBV10-3 and J usage is TRBJ2-1; the match to TRBD2 covers 13 bases. CDR3 length: 15 amino acids. The V gene end was trimmed by 3 bases and the J gene end by 6 bases; junction bases not matched to a gene: 2. CDR1 is ENHRY and CDR2 is SYGVKD in the germline V gene. The CDR3 sequence: CAISDGTSGVNEQFF. The CDR3 DNA is TGTGCCATCAGTGATGGGACTAGCGGGGTCAATGAGCAGTTCTTC.

The genes are TRBV12-3 or TRBV12-4 and TRBJ1-5; no firm D call. CDR3 length: 14 amino acids. The CDR3 loop reads CTGSLNGYKQPQHF. The DNA for the CDR3 is TGTACCGGCAGTTTAAACGGGTATAAGCAGCCCCAGCATTTT.

The chain employs TRBV6-1 and TRBJ1-1; 8 bases fit TRBD1. Germline lookup yields CDR1 MNHNS and CDR2 SASEGT. This CDR3 spans 16 amino acids. V dropped 5 bases and J dropped 5; count of bases not matched to a gene: 13. The DNA for the CDR3 is TGTGCCAGCAGTCAAATTACGACAGGGGTTCTTACTGAAGCTTTCTTT. This gives the protein CASSQITTGVLTEAFF.

This clonotype has just one count. J is TRBJ1-2 and V is TRBV19; the match to TRBD1 covers 12 bases. The V gene's germline CDR1 is LNHDA and CDR2 SQIVND (reference sequence). This CDR3 is 15 amino acids long. V was pared by 6 bases and J by 5 bases, with 7 bases of the junction left unmatched. The CDR3 loop reads CASSPGTGGGYGYTF. DNA of the CDR3: TGTGCCAGTAGCCCCGGGACAGGGGGCGGGTATGGCTACACCTTC.

This clonotype was detected only once. The J gene is TRBJ2-1, the V gene TRBV7-2, with TRBD2 matching 12 bases. This CDR3 has 17 residues. CDR1 SGHTA and CDR2 FQGNSA come from the germline V gene. V lost 0 bases to trimming and J lost 7 bases; unmatched junction nucleotides: 7. In nucleotides, the CDR3 is TGTGCCAGCAGCTTAGCCTTACTAGCGGGGGGCCAGAATGAGCAGTTCTTC. Translated, it gives CASSLALLAGGQNEQFF. The whole variable domain, remainder taken from reference TRBV7-2 and TRBJ2-1, is GAGVSQSPSNKVTEKGKDVELRCDPISGHTALYWYRQSLGQGLEFLIYFQGNSAPDKSGLPSDRFSAERTGGSVSTLTIQRTQQEDSAVYLCASSLALLAGGQNEQFFGPGTRLTVL.

This clonotype was picked up many times. The chain links TRBV12-3 or TRBV12-4 to TRBJ2-3, with a possible D match to TRBD2 (5 bases). The CDR3 runs to 14 residues. With 6 bases removed from V and 2 bases from J, the gap between germline ends came to 12 bases. The CDR3 nucleotides are TGTGCCAGCAGCGGGGTTAGGGCCACAGATACGCAGTATTTT. It encodes CASSGVRATDTQYF.

The CDR3 sequence is CATSDQRLAASTDTQYF. CDR3 sequence (DNA): TGTGCCACCAGTGACCAAAGACTAGCGGCTAGCACAGATACGCAGTATTTT. The J gene is TRBJ2-3, the V gene TRBV24-1, with TRBD2 identical over 9 bases. This CDR3 comprises 17 residues. CDR1 and CDR2 (germline): KGHDR, SFDVKD. The V and J ends lost 4 bases and 0 bases, in that order; junction bases with no gene match: 7.

The chain is built from TRBV29-1 and TRBJ1-2; no clear D gene. CDR3 length: 13 amino acids. The V end was cut by 6 bases, the J end by 0 bases, with 11 bases between. CDR1 and CDR2 (germline): SQVTM, ANQGSEA. The DNA for the CDR3 is TGCAGCGTGTGGGCTAGGGCTAACTATGGCTACACCTTC. Protein sequence: CSVWARANYGYTF.

This clonotype was detected ten times or more. CDR3 DNA sequence: TGTGCCAGCAGTCCCTCCCCAGGACAGACCGGGACTAGTGGTCTGAATGAGCAGTTCTTC. This sequence encodes CASSPSPGQTGTSGLNEQFF. The chain links TRBV12-3 or TRBV12-4 to TRBJ2-1, with 8 bases fitting TRBD2. Trimming took 5 bases from V and 7 from J; bases not matched to a gene: 25. The CDR3 covers 20 residues.

This clonotype occurred many times. This chain uses TRBV29-1 with TRBJ2-7; D not certain. This CDR3 is 11 amino acids long. Trimming removed 1 base at V and 4 bases at J, with 5 bases between. Germline V gene lookup returns CDR1 SQVTM and CDR2 ANQGSEA. Written as DNA, the CDR3 is TGCAGCGTTGAAGTCAAGTACGAGCAGTACTTC. Amino acid sequence: CSVEVKYEQYF.

V is TRBV5-5 and J is TRBJ1-4; 7 bases are shared with TRBD1. Trimming took 3 bases from V and 3 from J; bases not matched to a gene: 8. From germline, CDR1 is SGHKS and CDR2 YYEKEE (reference sequence). The CDR3 spans 16 residues. The CDR3 spells CASSSDWGQPNEKLFF. The CDR3 DNA follows: TGTGCCAGCAGCTCGGATTGGGGACAGCCTAATGAAAAACTGTTTTTT.

On this clonotype itself: A clone one base away is much larger, so this may be a read error. This chain uses TRBV5-5 with TRBJ1-1, with unresolved D. The CDR3 consists of 16 residues. Per germline, CDR1 SGHKS and CDR2 YYEKEE (reference sequence). This chain's CDR3 is CASSSSFSGLNTGAFF. DNA for the CDR3: TGTGCCAGCAGCAGCAGTTTTTCAGGCCTGAACACTGGAGCTTTCTTT.

This clonotype came up many times. The chain carries TRBV6-1 and TRBJ1-6; tentatively, D is TRBD1 (5 bases). The V end was cut by 6 bases, the J end by 8 bases, with 11 bases between. This CDR3 comprises 13 residues. Germline V gives CDR1 MNHNS, CDR2 SASEGT. The CDR3 is CASSPRGDSPLHF. The CDR3, as DNA: TGTGCCAGCAGCCCCCGGGGGGATTCACCCCTCCACTTT.

V usage is TRBV6-1 and J usage is TRBJ2-3; a weak D match, TRBD2 (5 bases). Germline V gene data show CDR1 as MNHNS and CDR2 as SASEGT. V shed 6 bases and J shed 0 bases, with 10 bases lying between them. This CDR3 region has 14 residues. The DNA for the CDR3 is TGTGCCAGCAGCCCGGAGGCAAGCACAGATACGCAGTATTTT. It specifies CASSPEASTDTQYF.

V gene TRBV10-3 combines with J gene TRBJ1-4; possibly TRBD1 for D (6 bases). Trimming cost V 6 bases and J 6 bases, with 14 bases left between them. There are 14 residues in the CDR3. Per germline, CDR1 ENHRY and CDR2 SYGVKD. The CDR3 here is CAIRKTRTDEKLFF. Written as DNA, the CDR3 is TGTGCCATCAGAAAGACCAGGACAGATGAAAAACTGTTTTTT.

The gene calls are TRBV11-1 and TRBJ1-2; D is possibly TRBD1 (5 bases). Germline V gene sequence: CDR1 SGHAT, CDR2 FQDESV (reference sequence). V gave up 1 base and J gave up 7 bases, with 10 bases separating them. The length of the CDR3 is 13 residues. CDR3 amino acids: CASSLDNGGGYTF. Written as DNA, the CDR3 is TGTGCCAGCAGCTTAGACAACGGGGGTGGCTACACCTTC.